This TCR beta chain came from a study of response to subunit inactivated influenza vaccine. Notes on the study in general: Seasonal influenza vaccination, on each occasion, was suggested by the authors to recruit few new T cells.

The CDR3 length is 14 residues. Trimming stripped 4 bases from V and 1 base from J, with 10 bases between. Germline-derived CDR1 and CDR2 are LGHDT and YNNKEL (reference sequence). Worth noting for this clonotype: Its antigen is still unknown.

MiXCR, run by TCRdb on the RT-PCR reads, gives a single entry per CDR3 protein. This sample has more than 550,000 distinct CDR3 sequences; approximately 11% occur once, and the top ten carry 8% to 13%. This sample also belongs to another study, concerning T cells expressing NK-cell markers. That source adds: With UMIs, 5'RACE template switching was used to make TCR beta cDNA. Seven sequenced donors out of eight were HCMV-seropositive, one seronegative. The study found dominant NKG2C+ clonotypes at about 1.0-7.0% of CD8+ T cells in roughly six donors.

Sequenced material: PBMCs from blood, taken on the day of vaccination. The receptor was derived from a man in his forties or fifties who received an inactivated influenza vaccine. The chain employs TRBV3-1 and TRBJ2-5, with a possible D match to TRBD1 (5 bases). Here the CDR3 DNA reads TGTGCCAGCAGCCTGACAGTGGGCCAAGAGACCCAGTACTTC. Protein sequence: CASSLTVGQETQYF.